These T cell receptor beta chains were read from a single sample in a study of long-term antiretroviral therapy in people with HIV. The method was immunoSEQ multiplex PCR; TCRdb's version includes in-frame clones alone and lacks a portion of them. The sample lists approximately 21,000 clones; about nine tenths were seen once. The sample in question was unsorted PBMCs, obtained about 4.5 years before starting antiretroviral therapy. These receptors were obtained from a woman aged 25 to 39 with HIV. Each CDR3 is given with its conserved first and last residue. Each record gives: CDR3 protein, CDR3 DNA, D gene, V gene, CDR3 length, clone size, J gene. D genes are given only for firm matches. Clone size is shown for a subset of rows, as once, few, many or a class of expanded clone.

CDR3 protein: CAWSARMGRSGEQYF
CDR3 DNA: TGTGCCTGGAGTGCTCGGATGGGGAGGTCTGGCGAGCAGTACTTC
D gene: NA
V gene: TRBV30
CDR3 length: 15
clone size: NA
J gene: TRBJ2-7

CDR3 protein: CASRQVMNTEAFF
CDR3 DNA: TGTGCCAGCCGACAGGTAATGAACACTGAAGCTTTCTTT
D gene: NA
V gene: TRBV30
CDR3 length: 13
clone size: NA
J gene: TRBJ1-1

CDR3 protein: CASSNGQGHRGTEAFF
CDR3 DNA: TGCGCCAGCAGCAACGGACAGGGCCATCGAGGGACTGAAGCTTTCTTT
D gene: TRBD1
V gene: TRBV5-1
CDR3 length: 16
clone size: few
J gene: TRBJ1-1

CDR3 protein: CASSVAGNTEAFF
CDR3 DNA: TGTGCCAGCAGCGTAGCCGGGAACACTGAAGCTTTCTTT
D gene: NA
V gene: TRBV9
CDR3 length: 13
clone size: NA
J gene: TRBJ1-1

CDR3 protein: CAWGGAGYQPQHF
CDR3 DNA: TGTGCCTGGGGGGGGGCGGGCTATCAGCCCCAGCATTTT
D gene: NA
V gene: TRBV30
CDR3 length: 13
clone size: NA
J gene: TRBJ1-5

CDR3 protein: CASRSGQRVTEAFF
CDR3 DNA: TGTGCCAGTAGGAGCGGACAGAGGGTAACTGAAGCTTTCTTT
D gene: NA
V gene: TRBV19
CDR3 length: 14
clone size: NA
J gene: TRBJ1-1

CDR3 protein: CASSLFRLNTEAFF
CDR3 DNA: TGCGCCAGCAGCTTGTTCCGCTTGAACACTGAAGCTTTCTTT
D gene: NA
V gene: TRBV5-1
CDR3 length: 14
clone size: NA
J gene: TRBJ1-1

CDR3 protein: CASSSGTTTNNEQFF
CDR3 DNA: TGTGCCAGCAGTTCGGGGACAACAACCAACAATGAGCAGTTCTTC
D gene: NA
V gene: TRBV6-5
CDR3 length: 15
clone size: NA
J gene: TRBJ2-1

CDR3 protein: CAISEVAGGSSGNTIYF
CDR3 DNA: TGTGCCATCAGTGAGGTAGCAGGGGGGAGCTCTGGAAACACCATATATTTT
D gene: TRBD1
V gene: TRBV10-3
CDR3 length: 17
clone size: NA
J gene: TRBJ1-3

CDR3 protein: CASSLGGPYEQYF
CDR3 DNA: TGTGCCAGCAGCCTAGGGGGGCCCTACGAGCAGTACTTC
D gene: NA
V gene: TRBV7-9
CDR3 length: 13
clone size: once
J gene: TRBJ2-7

CDR3 protein: CASSDLPRQGEYEQYF
CDR3 DNA: TGTGCCAGCAGTGATTTACCGAGACAGGGGGAGTACGAGCAGTACTTC
D gene: TRBD1
V gene: TRBV6-1
CDR3 length: 16
clone size: NA
J gene: TRBJ2-7

CDR3 protein: CASSLDRRGNNYGYTF
CDR3 DNA: TGTGCCAGCAGCTTAGATCGGCGGGGAAATAACTATGGCTACACCTTC
D gene: NA
V gene: TRBV7-2
CDR3 length: 16
clone size: NA
J gene: TRBJ1-2

CDR3 protein: CASSQDVARAGPVSYEQYF
CDR3 DNA: TGCGCCAGCAGCCAAGATGTTGCACGGGCAGGGCCCGTCTCCTACGAGCAGTACTTC
D gene: NA
V gene: TRBV4-3
CDR3 length: 19
clone size: NA
J gene: TRBJ2-7

CDR3 protein: CSVEKDSYYGYTF
CDR3 DNA: TGCAGCGTTGAAAAGGACAGTTACTATGGCTACACCTTC
D gene: NA
V gene: TRBV29-1
CDR3 length: 13
clone size: NA
J gene: TRBJ1-2

CDR3 protein: CASSAGQGEYGYTF
CDR3 DNA: TGTGCCAGCAGTGCGGGACAGGGGGAATATGGCTACACCTTC
D gene: TRBD1
V gene: TRBV2
CDR3 length: 14
clone size: NA
J gene: TRBJ1-2

CDR3 protein: CAWSVWTGLASYEQYF
CDR3 DNA: TGTGCCTGGAGTGTATGGACAGGGCTCGCCTCCTACGAGCAGTACTTC
D gene: TRBD1
V gene: TRBV30
CDR3 length: 16
clone size: NA
J gene: TRBJ2-7

CDR3 protein: CASTHEGLGYGYTF
CDR3 DNA: TGTGCCAGCACCCACGAGGGCCTAGGCTATGGCTACACCTTC
D gene: NA
V gene: TRBV6-6
CDR3 length: 14
clone size: NA
J gene: TRBJ1-2

CDR3 protein: CASSSGQAPNYGYTF
CDR3 DNA: TGCGCCAGCAGCTCCGGACAGGCACCTAACTATGGCTACACCTTC
D gene: TRBD1
V gene: TRBV5-1
CDR3 length: 15
clone size: NA
J gene: TRBJ1-2

CDR3 protein: CASSPGQGANQPQHF
CDR3 DNA: TGTGCCAGTAGTCCGGGACAGGGGGCCAATCAGCCCCAGCATTTT
D gene: TRBD1
V gene: TRBV19
CDR3 length: 15
clone size: NA
J gene: TRBJ1-5

CDR3 protein: CASSFRTGLAGGIDTQYF
CDR3 DNA: TGTGCCAGCAGCTTCCGAACCGGACTAGCGGGGGGAATAGATACGCAGTATTTT
D gene: TRBD2
V gene: TRBV7-2
CDR3 length: 18
clone size: NA
J gene: TRBJ2-3

CDR3 protein: CASSQRTGRELFF
CDR3 DNA: TGCGCCAGCAGCCAACGGACAGGAAGGGAGCTGTTTTTT
D gene: TRBD1
V gene: TRBV4-3
CDR3 length: 13
clone size: few
J gene: TRBJ2-2

CDR3 protein: CAISDWTGTGITGGNHEQYF
CDR3 DNA: TGTGCCATCAGTGATTGGACCGGGACAGGGATAACAGGCGGCAATCACGAGCAGTACTTC
D gene: TRBD1
V gene: TRBV10-3
CDR3 length: 20
clone size: once
J gene: TRBJ2-7

CDR3 protein: CASSRQGAYEQYF
CDR3 DNA: TGTGCCAGCAGTCGACAGGGGGCCTACGAGCAGTACTTC
D gene: TRBD1
V gene: TRBV27
CDR3 length: 13
clone size: NA
J gene: TRBJ2-7

CDR3 protein: CASSFGVSEDGYTF
CDR3 DNA: TGTGCCAGCAGCTTTGGGGTCTCAGAGGATGGCTACACCTTC
D gene: NA
V gene: TRBV7-9
CDR3 length: 14
clone size: NA
J gene: TRBJ1-2

CDR3 protein: CASSLDRAEQYF
CDR3 DNA: TGTGCCAGCAGCCTAGACAGGGCAGAGCAGTACTTC
D gene: TRBD1
V gene: TRBV6-6
CDR3 length: 12
clone size: NA
J gene: TRBJ2-7

CDR3 protein: CASSSVGTAYNSPLHF
CDR3 DNA: TGTGCCAGCAGCTCGGTCGGGACAGCTTATAATTCACCCCTCCACTTT
D gene: TRBD1
V gene: TRBV11-2
CDR3 length: 16
clone size: NA
J gene: TRBJ1-6

CDR3 protein: CASSRPGTTDAFF
CDR3 DNA: TGTGCCAGCAGCCGTCCCGGGACGACCGACGCTTTCTTT
D gene: NA
V gene: TRBV5-5
CDR3 length: 13
clone size: NA
J gene: TRBJ1-1

CDR3 protein: CSARFGSTF
CDR3 DNA: TGCAGTGCTAGGTTTGGATCCACCTTC
D gene: NA
V gene: TRBV20-1
CDR3 length: 9
clone size: NA
J gene: TRBJ1-2

CDR3 protein: CASSFNLNNEQFF
CDR3 DNA: TGTGCCAGCAGTTTCAACTTAAACAATGAGCAGTTCTTC
D gene: NA
V gene: TRBV27
CDR3 length: 13
clone size: NA
J gene: TRBJ2-1

CDR3 protein: CASSLGGSGGYTF
CDR3 DNA: TGTGCCAGCAGCTTAGGGGGGAGTGGTGGCTACACCTTC
D gene: NA
V gene: TRBV7-9
CDR3 length: 13
clone size: NA
J gene: TRBJ1-2

CDR3 protein: CASIGGNANTGELFF
CDR3 DNA: TGTGCCAGCATCGGGGGCAACGCGAACACCGGGGAGCTGTTTTTT
D gene: NA
V gene: TRBV19
CDR3 length: 15
clone size: NA
J gene: TRBJ2-2

CDR3 protein: CATSGFTNEKLFF
CDR3 DNA: TGTGCCACCTCAGGGTTCACTAATGAAAAACTGTTTTTT
D gene: NA
V gene: TRBV15
CDR3 length: 13
clone size: NA
J gene: TRBJ1-4

CDR3 protein: CASGLAGGFMLQETQYF
CDR3 DNA: TGCGCCTCGGGTCTGGCGGGGGGGTTCATGCTCCAAGAGACCCAGTACTTC
D gene: TRBD2
V gene: TRBV5-1
CDR3 length: 17
clone size: NA
J gene: TRBJ2-5

CDR3 protein: CASLPGQVNTEAFF
CDR3 DNA: TGCGCCAGCCTACCGGGACAAGTGAACACTGAAGCTTTCTTT
D gene: NA
V gene: TRBV5-1
CDR3 length: 14
clone size: once
J gene: TRBJ1-1

CDR3 protein: CASSVGVSGNTEAFF
CDR3 DNA: TGTGCCAGCAGCGTAGGAGTTTCTGGGAACACTGAAGCTTTCTTT
D gene: NA
V gene: TRBV9
CDR3 length: 15
clone size: NA
J gene: TRBJ1-1

CDR3 protein: CALSRDLPNEQFF
CDR3 DNA: TGTGCCTTATCCCGGGACCTTCCCAATGAGCAGTTCTTC
D gene: NA
V gene: TRBV30
CDR3 length: 13
clone size: NA
J gene: TRBJ2-1

CDR3 protein: CASTKAEDTEAFF
CDR3 DNA: TGTGCCAGCACGAAAGCAGAAGACACTGAAGCTTTCTTT
D gene: NA
V gene: TRBV5-6
CDR3 length: 13
clone size: NA
J gene: TRBJ1-1

CDR3 protein: CSVGKGPSYEQYF
CDR3 DNA: TGCAGCGTTGGAAAGGGGCCGTCCTACGAGCAGTACTTC
D gene: NA
V gene: TRBV29-1
CDR3 length: 13
clone size: once
J gene: TRBJ2-7

CDR3 protein: CAWSRTGRQETQYF
CDR3 DNA: TGTGCCTGGAGTCGAACAGGGCGGCAAGAGACCCAGTACTTC
D gene: NA
V gene: TRBV30
CDR3 length: 14
clone size: NA
J gene: TRBJ2-5

CDR3 protein: CASSYTDRFTADTQYF
CDR3 DNA: TGTGCCAGCAGCTACACGGACAGGTTTACGGCAGATACGCAGTATTTT
D gene: TRBD1
V gene: TRBV7-2
CDR3 length: 16
clone size: NA
J gene: TRBJ2-3

CDR3 protein: CASSPGTGGYGYTF
CDR3 DNA: TGTGCCAGCTCACCTGGGACAGGAGGCTATGGCTACACCTTC
D gene: TRBD1
V gene: TRBV18
CDR3 length: 14
clone size: NA
J gene: TRBJ1-2

CDR3 protein: CASSQVRGGEKLFF
CDR3 DNA: TGCGCCAGCAGCCAAGTCAGGGGTGGTGAAAAACTGTTTTTT
D gene: NA
V gene: TRBV4-1
CDR3 length: 14
clone size: NA
J gene: TRBJ1-4

CDR3 protein: CASSLWGFEGTSNEQFF
CDR3 DNA: TGCGCCAGCAGCTTGTGGGGGTTTGAGGGGACTTCTAATGAGCAGTTCTTC
D gene: NA
V gene: TRBV5-1
CDR3 length: 17
clone size: NA
J gene: TRBJ2-1

CDR3 protein: CASGDNTDTQYF
CDR3 DNA: TGTGCTAGTGGGGACAACACAGATACGCAGTATTTT
D gene: NA
V gene: TRBV12-5
CDR3 length: 12
clone size: NA
J gene: TRBJ2-3

CDR3 protein: CASSRDRGVYTEAFF
CDR3 DNA: TGTGCCAGCAGTCGGGACAGGGGAGTCTACACTGAAGCTTTCTTT
D gene: TRBD1
V gene: TRBV27
CDR3 length: 15
clone size: NA
J gene: TRBJ1-1

CDR3 protein: CASSYSVGGGGTEAFF
CDR3 DNA: TGTGCCAGCAGTTACTCCGTCGGGGGAGGGGGAACTGAAGCTTTCTTT
D gene: NA
V gene: TRBV6-5
CDR3 length: 16
clone size: NA
J gene: TRBJ1-1

CDR3 protein: CAWSVEGGGQETQYF
CDR3 DNA: TGTGCCTGGAGTGTAGAAGGTGGGGGTCAAGAGACCCAGTACTTC
D gene: NA
V gene: TRBV30
CDR3 length: 15
clone size: NA
J gene: TRBJ2-5